Below, 28 T cell receptor beta chains from the same sample are listed, as sequenced in a study of identical twins. One entry per CDR3 protein, called by TCRdb with MiXCR from the 5' RACE reads. The sample gives about 810,000 distinct CDR3 sequences, over 9% of which show up once; about 1.6% is in the top ten. This sample also appeared in a second study, on yellow fever vaccine responses in identical twins.

Sequences were obtained from PBMCs. These receptors were collected from a young woman in good health.

This clonotype was seen a handful of times. The gene calls are TRBV7-9 and TRBJ1-2; 9 bases match TRBD1. The germline V gene has CDR1 SEHNR and CDR2 FQNEAQ (reference sequence). J gave up 1 base and V 4 bases, and 7 bases lay outside the gene matches. The CDR3 has 16 amino acids. CDR3 loop: CASSSETGGRNYGYTF. The DNA of the CDR3 is TGTGCCAGCAGCTCCGAAACAGGGGGCCGTAACTATGGCTACACCTTC.

A few counts support this clonotype. V gene TRBV5-5 combines with J gene TRBJ1-6; no definite D call. The CDR3 has 13 amino acids. V lost 4 bases, J lost 10 bases, and 12 bases lay in between. Looked up from germline, CDR1 is SGHKS and CDR2 is YYEKEE (reference sequence). CDR3 coding DNA: TGTGCCAGCAGCCTATCGGGTGCCTCACCCCTCCACTTT. Translating gives CASSLSGASPLHF.

Ten or more counts support this clonotype. V gene TRBV19 combines with J gene TRBJ1-5; D might be TRBD1 (6 bases). The CDR3 has 13 residues. The germline gives CDR1 LNHDA, CDR2 SQIVND (reference sequence). V was pared by 4 bases and J by 4 bases, with 8 bases between. The CDR3 sequence: CASSTGQNQPQHF. In DNA form, the CDR3 reads TGTGCCAGTAGTACTGGACAGAATCAGCCCCAGCATTTT.

V usage is TRBV18 and J usage is TRBJ2-7, with 7 nucleotides matching TRBD2. V lost 6 bases and J lost 2; bases outside the gene matches: 4. Looked up from germline, CDR1 is KGHSH and CDR2 is LQKENI. CDR3 length: 13 residues. CDR3 loop: CASSAGTTYEQYF. CDR3 bases: TGTGCCAGCTCGGCCGGGACTACCTACGAGCAGTACTTC. The full variable domain, rest sourced from reference TRBV18 and TRBJ2-7, is NAGVMQNPRHLVRRRGQEARLRCSPMKGHSHVYWYRQLPEEGLKFMVYLQKENIIDESGMPKERFSAEFPKEGPSILRIQQVVRGDSAAYFCASSAGTTYEQYFGPGTRLTVT.

The chain combines TRBV9 with TRBJ2-5; 9 nucleotides align to TRBD2. CDR1 and CDR2 (germline): SGDLS, YYNGEE. V was pared by 2 bases and J by 1 base, with 0 bases of the junction left unmatched. The CDR3 covers 14 residues. CDR3 sequence reads: CASSVSGGQETQYF. The DNA for the CDR3 is TGTGCCAGCAGCGTTAGCGGGGGCCAAGAGACCCAGTACTTC.

This clonotype was seen at least ten times. The J gene is TRBJ2-6, the V gene TRBV3-1, with 7 bases lining up with TRBD1. J lost 2 bases, V lost 2 bases, and 3 bases had no gene match. The CDR3 has 16 residues. Germline assignment: CDR1 LGHDT and CDR2 YNNKEL (reference sequence). The CDR3, as DNA: TGTGCCAGCAGCCAACGACAGGGCGCTGGGGCCAACGTCCTGACTTTC. The encoded protein is CASSQRQGAGANVLTF.

CDR3 sequence reads: CSVGTTQYF. CDR3 in DNA: TGCAGCGTTGGGACTACCCAGTACTTC. The chain couples TRBV29-1 to TRBJ2-5; perhaps TRBD2 as D (5 bases). V lost 4 bases and J lost 8, with 5 bases in between. The CDR3 covers 9 residues. The germline V gene encodes CDR1 SQVTM and CDR2 ANQGSEA.

This clonotype was found a few times. The rearrangement joins TRBV5-1 to TRBJ2-3; possibly TRBD1 for D (5 bases). CDR1 and CDR2 from the germline V gene are SGHRS and YFSETQ. This CDR3 region has 15 residues. V was shortened by 4 bases and J by 0 bases, with 12 bases between the two germline ends. CDR3 sequence: CASSGRDSSTDTQYF. CDR3 in DNA: TGCGCCAGCAGCGGCAGGGATTCTAGCACAGATACGCAGTATTTT.

The V gene is TRBV10-3, the J gene TRBJ2-1; D not certain. The V gene's germline CDR1 is ENHRY and CDR2 SYGVKD. There are 15 residues in the CDR3. V was pared by 4 bases and J by 4 bases, with 14 bases between. CDR3: CAISGSGNGYNEQFF. The CDR3, as DNA: TGTGCCATCAGTGGGTCTGGGAACGGGTACAATGAGCAGTTCTTC.

This clonotype has more than one count but fewer than ten. The genes are TRBV10-3 and TRBJ2-1; TRBD1 or TRBD2 may be the D gene (6 bases each). The CDR3 runs to 16 residues. Trimming stripped 7 bases from V and 6 bases from J, with 22 bases between. CDR1 and CDR2 (germline): ENHRY, SYGVKD. In DNA, the CDR3 is TGTGCCATCACCCGGGGAGACCCGGGGGCCGGCAATGAGCAGTTCTTC. This gives the protein CAITRGDPGAGNEQFF.

J is TRBJ2-3 and V is TRBV20-1; 8 bases fit TRBD2. The germline CDR1 and CDR2 sequences are DFQATT and SNEGSKA (reference sequence). The CDR3 runs to 15 residues. Unmatched junction bases numbered 10, after V lost 3 bases and J lost 5 bases. Written as DNA, the CDR3 is TGCAGTGCTAGCCCCGGGCGGGGGGTGAAAGATACGCAGTATTTT. Protein product: CSASPGRGVKDTQYF.

This clonotype appeared a few times. The genes are TRBV10-3 and TRBJ1-1; 8 bases fit TRBD1. Looked up from germline, CDR1 is ENHRY and CDR2 is SYGVKD. V lost 10 bases to trimming and J lost 1 base; unmatched junction nucleotides: 2. This CDR3 has 12 amino acids. This CDR3 is CATGQGNTEAFF. The CDR3 DNA sequence: TGTGCCACCGGACAGGGGAACACTGAAGCTTTCTTT.

This chain connects TRBV2 to TRBJ2-1; the match to TRBD2 covers 7 bases. The V gene's germline CDR1 is SNHLY and CDR2 FYNNEI. The trim removed 3 bases at V and 0 bases at J, leaving 5 bases unmatched. The CDR3 extends over 16 amino acids. The CDR3 sequence: CASSDLAESSYNEQFF. The CDR3 DNA reads TGTGCCAGCAGTGACCTAGCGGAAAGCTCCTACAATGAGCAGTTCTTC.

This clonotype was detected a few times. This chain links TRBV15 with TRBJ1-1, with D hard to call. This CDR3 has 17 amino acids. V lost 4 bases, J lost 0 bases, and 18 bases lay in between. Germline CDR1 is LNHNV and CDR2 is YYDKDF (reference sequence). CDR3 in DNA: TGTGCCACCAGCAAGTTCCACTTCGACTACATGAACACTGAAGCTTTCTTT. It translates to CATSKFHFDYMNTEAFF. The full variable domain, rest sourced from reference TRBV15 and TRBJ1-1, is DAMVIQNPRYQVTQFGKPVTLSCSQTLNHNVMYWYQQKSSQAPKLLFHYYDKDFNNEADTPDNFQSRRPNTSFCFLDIRSPGLGDTAMYLCATSKFHFDYMNTEAFFGQGTRLTVV.

This clonotype turned up a few times. The genes are TRBV20-1 and TRBJ2-5; the D gene is possibly TRBD1 (6 bases). There are 15 residues in the CDR3. The V end was cut by 6 bases, the J end by 1 base, with 18 bases between. Germline V gene lookup returns CDR1 DFQATT and CDR2 SNEGSKA (reference sequence). CDR3: CSAKGERKGQETQYF. The CDR3 DNA sequence: TGCAGTGCAAAGGGGGAGAGGAAGGGCCAAGAGACCCAGTACTTC.

The chain recombines TRBV21-1 with TRBJ2-7; the D call of TRBD1 is as the table states it, not checked on the DNA. TRBV21-1 is a known pseudogene. The CDR3 is 15 amino acids. The CDR3 sequence is CASSSPERRRYEQYV. The CDR3 DNA reads as TGTGCCAGCAGCAGCCCGGAAAGACGTCGCTACGAGCAGTACGTC.

There are many counts of this clonotype. J is TRBJ2-1 and V is TRBV4-2; TRBD1 agrees at 9 bases. The CDR3 consists of 14 residues. CDR1 is LGHNA and CDR2 is YNFKEQ in the germline V gene. V lost 6 bases to trimming and J lost 7 bases; unmatched junction nucleotides: 7. Here the CDR3 DNA reads TGTGCCAGCAGGAAAGGACAGGGGCAAAATGAGCAGTTCTTC. Residues: CASRKGQGQNEQFF.

This rearrangement joins TRBV2 to TRBJ2-1; 9 bases are shared with TRBD1. This CDR3 spans 16 amino acids. J gave up 3 bases and V 11 bases, and 14 bases lay outside the gene matches. Per the germline V gene, CDR1 is SNHLY and CDR2 is FYNNEI. The CDR3 nucleotides are TGTGCCTCTCTGGGGGTTGGACAGGGGAACTACAATGAGCAGTTCTTC. Protein product: CASLGVGQGNYNEQFF.

The V and J genes are TRBV15 and TRBJ2-7; no reliable D call. V was pared by 0 bases and J by 2 bases, with 2 bases between. There are 12 residues in the CDR3. The germline V gene has CDR1 LNHNV and CDR2 YYDKDF (reference sequence). CDR3 sequence (DNA): TGTGCCACCAGCAGAGATACCTACGAGCAGTACGTC. Amino acid sequence: CATSRDTYEQYV.

V usage is TRBV10-2 and J usage is TRBJ2-7; D may be TRBD1 or TRBD2 (5 bases each). CDR1 WSHSY and CDR2 SAAADI come from the germline V gene. The CDR3 has 15 amino acids. Trimming pared 6 bases from V and 0 bases from J, leaving 15 bases between. CDR3 in DNA: TGCGCCAGCAGGCCCGTGGGGACCCGCTCCTACGAGCAGTACTTC. Translating gives CASRPVGTRSYEQYF.

This chain uses TRBV24-1 with TRBJ2-3, with a tentative D call TRBD2 (6 bases). The CDR3 is 16 amino acids. Germline CDR1 KGHDR, CDR2 SFDVKD. V dropped 3 bases and J dropped 6 bases, with 18 bases sitting between them. This chain's CDR3 is CATSDPGLGFLDTQYF. For the CDR3, the DNA is TGTGCCACCAGTGATCCGGGACTGGGGTTCCTTGATACGCAGTATTTT.

This rearrangement joins TRBV12-3 or TRBV12-4 to TRBJ2-2; weak D call: TRBD1 (6 bases). The CDR3 spans 15 residues. Trimming shortened V by 8 bases and J by 6 bases, and 19 bases separated the two germline ends. The chain's CDR3 is CASHSFSGAAGELFF. CDR3 nucleotides: TGTGCCAGCCACAGTTTCTCAGGGGCGGCCGGGGAGCTGTTTTTT.

This clonotype was detected only a few times. The chain has TRBV6-5 and TRBJ2-1, with TRBD2 as a possible D gene (6 bases). Germline CDR1 reads MNHEY; CDR2 reads SVGAGI. The CDR3 spans 16 residues. V was trimmed by 0 bases and J by 6 bases, leaving 15 bases between them. CDR3 DNA: TGTGCCAGCAGTTACTCGATACTAGCAAGCTCCAATGAGCAGTTCTTC. Translation: CASSYSILASSNEQFF.

This clonotype was picked up a small number of times. This rearrangement joins TRBV3-1 to TRBJ2-5; TRBD2 is a possible D gene (7 bases). The CDR3 contains 16 residues. Germline lookup yields CDR1 LGHDT and CDR2 YNNKEL (reference sequence). Trimming stripped 3 bases from V and 5 bases from J, with 19 bases between. The CDR3 loop reads CASSHLAGGAFETQYF. CDR3 bases: TGTGCCAGCAGCCATTTAGCTGGGGGGGCGTTTGAGACCCAGTACTTC.

The chain has TRBV5-1 and TRBJ1-2; D gene ambiguous. Between the trimmed V and J ends, which lost 0 bases and 4 bases, there was a span of 10 bases. The CDR3 covers 14 residues. Looked up from germline, CDR1 is SGHRS and CDR2 is YFSETQ. CDR3: CASSLGPGGYGYTF. The CDR3 DNA reads TGCGCCAGCAGCTTGGGTCCGGGTGGCTATGGCTACACCTTC.

This clonotype was counted between two and nine times. The chain links TRBV27 to TRBJ1-4; TRBD1 aligns across 7 bases. The CDR3 extends over 14 amino acids. Germline CDR1 reads MNHEY; CDR2 reads SMNVEV (reference sequence). V was pared by 7 bases and J by 0 bases, with 2 bases of the junction left unmatched. CDR3 protein: CASTDRATNEKLFF. The CDR3 nucleotides read TGTGCCAGCACCGACAGGGCAACTAATGAAAAACTGTTTTTT.

The rearrangement links TRBV11-2 to TRBJ2-3; TRBD2 aligns across 12 bases. The CDR3 is made up of 16 amino acids. The V segment lost 1 base and the J segment 4 bases; nucleotides outside the gene matches: 3. Germline CDR1 SGHAT, CDR2 FQNNGV. CDR3 amino acids: CASSLGTSGIADTQYF. The CDR3 DNA follows: TGTGCCAGCAGCTTAGGGACTAGCGGGATTGCAGATACGCAGTATTTT.

The rearrangement joins TRBV7-9 to TRBJ2-7; a weak D match, TRBD1 (6 bases). Germline V gene data show CDR1 as SEHNR and CDR2 as FQNEAQ (reference sequence). Trimming removed 7 bases at V and 2 bases at J, with 15 bases between. The CDR3 has 14 amino acids. The CDR3 spells CASTPGGQPYEQYV. The CDR3, as DNA: TGTGCCAGCACCCCAGGCGGACAGCCCTACGAGCAGTACGTC.